These 24 T cell receptor beta chains were sequenced from one sample in a study of T cell responses to AZD1222 COVID-19 vaccine. Method: immunoSEQ multiplex PCR; TCRdb's copy keeps in-frame clones and lacks some. Seen here are about 120,000 clones, about 88% observed once, and the top ten hold 6.5% to 8.5%. This sample comprised peripheral blood, obtained on day 0 of AZD1222 vaccination. Receptors were obtained from an adult in good health.

This chain links TRBV27 with TRBJ1-3; no clear D. CDR1 MNHEY and CDR2 SMNVEV come from the germline V gene (reference sequence). V lost 2 bases and J lost 0, with 11 bases in between. The CDR3 sequence is 16 residues long. CDR3 sequence: CASSLSRPSSGNTIYF. CDR3 DNA sequence: TGTGCCAGCAGTTTAAGCAGACCGAGCTCTGGAAACACCATATATTTT.

DNA for the CDR3: TGTGCCAGCAGTTTATTTCCAGGGTTGAACACTGAAGCTTTCTTT. It specifies CASSLFPGLNTEAFF. The chain has TRBV28 and TRBJ1-1; D possibly corresponds to TRBD1 (5 bases). This CDR3 region has 15 residues. Germline V CDR1 and CDR2: MDHEN, SYDVKM. V lost 1 base and J 0 bases, leaving 9 bases between the germline ends.

The V gene is TRBV28, the J gene TRBJ2-7; D remains ambiguous. The CDR3 runs 12 residues. The V end was cut by 4 bases, the J end by 7 bases, with 11 bases between. Germline CDR1 reads MDHEN; CDR2 reads SYDVKM. This chain's CDR3 is CASSSTGREQYF. Written as DNA, the CDR3 is TGTGCCAGCAGTTCTACCGGCAGGGAGCAGTACTTC.

The genes are TRBV9 and TRBJ2-3; D gene ambiguous. Per germline, CDR1 SGDLS and CDR2 YYNGEE. V was trimmed by 4 bases and J by 4 bases, leaving 28 bases between them. The CDR3 spans 19 residues. CDR3 nucleotides: TGTGCCAGCAGCCAGATCCGGTTGAGTGGAAAAGGGATGGCAGATACGCAGTATTTT. This translates into CASSQIRLSGKGMADTQYF.

V and J are TRBV7-9 and TRBJ2-5; D remains ambiguous. The CDR3 runs 14 residues. Per the germline V gene, CDR1 is SEHNR and CDR2 is FQNEAQ (reference sequence). V shed 2 bases and J shed 2 bases, with 9 bases lying between them. CDR3 amino acids: CASSLNHQQETQYF. For the CDR3, the DNA is TGTGCCAGCAGCTTAAATCACCAACAAGAGACCCAGTACTTC.

The chain has TRBV11-2 and TRBJ1-2; no reliable D call. The V end lost 4 bases, the J end lost 3 bases, and 15 bases lay between the germline ends. Per the germline V gene, CDR1 is SGHAT and CDR2 is FQNNGV. CDR3 length: 15 amino acids. CDR3 loop: CASSSSSGIHYGYTF. The CDR3 DNA is TGTGCCAGCAGCTCGAGTTCCGGGATTCACTATGGCTACACCTTC. Full variable domain (missing parts from reference TRBV11-2 and TRBJ1-2): EAGVAQSPRYKIIEKRQSVAFWCNPISGHATLYWYQQILGQGPKLLIQFQNNGVVDDSQLPKDRFSAERLKGVDSTLKIQPAKLEDSAVYLCASSSSSGIHYGYTFGSGTRLTVV.

The V call is TRBV6-9, the J call TRBJ2-4; D gene unclear. CDR1 is MNHGY, CDR2 SVAAGI, per germline. Trimming took off 5 bases at V and 1 base at J, with 18 bases between the two ends. The CDR3 has 17 amino acids. The DNA for the CDR3 is TGTGCCAGCAGTCCCCCCTCCGTCCGGCAGGCCAAAAACATTCAGTACTTC. It is translated as CASSPPSVRQAKNIQYF.

This rearrangement joins TRBV19 to TRBJ1-5, with a possible D match to TRBD1 (5 bases). The CDR3 loop spans 16 amino acids. CDR1 and CDR2 (germline): LNHDA, SQIVND (reference sequence). V gave up 4 bases and J gave up 2 bases, with 15 bases separating them. The CDR3 sequence is CASSRAAGSGNQPQHF. The CDR3 nucleotides read TGTGCCAGTAGTAGAGCCGCAGGGTCGGGCAATCAGCCCCAGCATTTT.

The chain couples TRBV13 to TRBJ1-4; 7 bases agree with TRBD1. J gave up 8 bases and V 2 bases, and 11 bases lay outside the gene matches. CDR3 size: 16 residues. Per germline, CDR1 PRHDT and CDR2 FYEKMQ (reference sequence). The CDR3 protein is CASSLWTGQTTEKLFF. In DNA form, the CDR3 reads TGTGCCAGCAGCTTATGGACAGGTCAAACCACCGAAAAACTGTTTTTT.

The chain joins TRBV6-1 to TRBJ1-1, with D uncertain. Trimming removed 1 base from V and 2 bases from J, with 2 bases in between. Germline assignment: CDR1 MNHNS and CDR2 SASEGT. There are 12 residues in the CDR3. CDR3 residues: CASSEGNTEAFF. CDR3 nucleotide sequence: TGTGCCAGCAGTGAAGGTAACACTGAAGCTTTCTTT.

This clone was seen a handful of times. The V call is TRBV19, the J call TRBJ1-1; D might be TRBD1 (6 bases). The CDR3 is made up of 15 amino acids. The V gene lost 4 bases and the J gene lost 3 bases, with 15 bases spanning the gap. The germline gives CDR1 LNHDA, CDR2 SQIVND (reference sequence). CDR3 in DNA: TGTGCCAGTAGTACCGAAGGGGGACGGTACACTGAAGCTTTCTTT. Its protein product is CASSTEGGRYTEAFF.

This clone was found once. The V and J genes are TRBV7-2 and TRBJ1-2; tentative D call: TRBD1 (5 bases). Looked up from germline, CDR1 is SGHTA and CDR2 is FQGNSA. This CDR3 region has 13 residues. V lost 5 bases and J 4 bases, leaving 11 bases between the germline ends. The DNA of the CDR3 is TGTGCCAGCAGCCCCGGGGGGTTCTATGGCTACACCTTC. Protein product: CASSPGGFYGYTF.

The V gene is TRBV6-5, the J gene TRBJ1-1; 9 bases align to TRBD1. CDR1 MNHEY and CDR2 SVGAGI come from the germline V gene. The CDR3 runs to 15 residues. V trimming: 2 bases; J trimming: 9 bases; junction bases outside the gene matches: 10. CDR3: CASSYPGQGADKAFF. Here the CDR3 DNA reads TGTGCCAGCAGTTACCCGGGACAGGGCGCGGATAAAGCTTTCTTT.

This chain uses TRBV6-5 with TRBJ2-7; D gene unclear. Between the trimmed V and J ends, which lost 2 bases and 2 bases, there was a span of 7 bases. Germline loops: CDR1 MNHEY, CDR2 SVGAGI. The CDR3 contains 13 residues. The CDR3 DNA follows: TGTGCCAGCAGTTACAGGGAAACCTACGAGCAGTACTTC. As protein: CASSYRETYEQYF.

This chain uses TRBV7-8 with TRBJ2-3, with 16 bases that match TRBD2. The CDR3 is 16 amino acids. With V trimmed by 5 bases and J by 11 bases, 10 bases remained unmatched. The germline CDR1 and CDR2 sequences are SGHVS and FQNEAQ. The DNA of the CDR3 is TGTGCCAGCAGCGGCTCCGGGACTAGCGGGGGGGCCGAGCAGTATTTT. Its translation: CASSGSGTSGGAEQYF. Full variable domain (missing parts from reference TRBV7-8 and TRBJ2-3): GAGVSQSPRYKVAKRGQDVALRCDPISGHVSLFWYQQALGQGPEFLTYFQNEAQLDKSGLPSDRFFAERPEGSVSTLKIQRTQQEDSAVYLCASSGSGTSGGAEQYFGPGTRLTVL.

This chain links TRBV5-6 with TRBJ1-5; 7 nucleotides match TRBD1. Losses at the gene ends were 0 bases for V and 1 base for J; bases not matched to a gene: 10. This CDR3 is built from 18 residues. Germline loops: CDR1 SGHDT, CDR2 YYEEEE. The CDR3 sequence: CASSLGMTGFWSNQPQHF. CDR3 nucleotides: TGTGCCAGCAGCTTGGGTATGACAGGGTTCTGGAGCAATCAGCCCCAGCATTTT.

The rearrangement links TRBV5-1 to TRBJ2-6; D is perhaps TRBD2 (6 bases). This CDR3 has 16 amino acids. The germline V gene has CDR1 SGHRS and CDR2 YFSETQ. Trimming removed 0 bases at V and 2 bases at J, with 9 bases between. The CDR3, as DNA: TGCGCCAGCAGCTTGGGCGGAGGGCCTGGGGCCAACGTCCTGACTTTC. As protein: CASSLGGGPGANVLTF.

The V gene is TRBV28, the J gene TRBJ2-3; 10 positions agree with TRBD2. The J segment lost 6 bases and the V segment lost 2 bases, leaving 20 bases of the junction unmatched. The CDR3 totals 20 residues. The germline V gene has CDR1 MDHEN and CDR2 SYDVKM. The CDR3 nucleotides are TGTGCCAGCAGTTTAACGGCAAGCGGGGGGGCGGAAGCCCCCCCGGATACGCAGTATTTT. Amino acids: CASSLTASGGAEAPPDTQYF.

The DNA for the CDR3 is TGTGCCAGCTCAGTGGACACTCCTTATAATTCACCCCTCCACTTT. Translation: CASSVDTPYNSPLHF. The V and J genes are TRBV18 and TRBJ1-6, with D perhaps TRBD1 (5 bases). This CDR3 has 15 residues. In germline, CDR1 is KGHSH, CDR2 LQKENI. Trimming took off 5 bases at V and 4 bases at J, with 12 bases between the two ends.

The rearrangement joins TRBV2 to TRBJ2-7; 7 nucleotides line up with TRBD1. The CDR3 spans 15 residues. The junction had 11 bases not matched to a gene; V was cut back by 6 bases and J by 3 bases. CDR1 is SNHLY, CDR2 FYNNEI, per germline. The CDR3: CASRATGTVVYEQYF. The CDR3 DNA is TGTGCCAGCAGAGCAACCGGGACAGTCGTCTACGAGCAGTACTTC.

The chain links TRBV20-1 to TRBJ2-5, with TRBD2 as a possible D gene (5 bases). The CDR3 spans 11 residues. Germline V gene sequence: CDR1 DFQATT, CDR2 SNEGSKA (reference sequence). DNA for the CDR3: TGCAAACCAAGCCGGGGAGAGACCCAGTACTTC. Its translation: CKPSRGETQYF.

This sequence joins TRBV19 and TRBJ1-5; 7 bases agree with TRBD1. V lost 5 bases and J lost 6; bases outside the gene matches: 4. Germline values: CDR1 LNHDA, CDR2 SQIVND (reference sequence). The CDR3 loop spans 13 amino acids. This CDR3 reads CASSQTGTQPQHF. DNA for the CDR3: TGTGCCAGTAGTCAGACAGGGACTCAGCCCCAGCATTTT.

V gene TRBV11-1 combines with J gene TRBJ2-5; D tentatively reads TRBD1 or TRBD2 (6 bases each). Trimming took off 7 bases at V and 3 bases at J, with 18 bases between the two ends. Germline CDR1 and CDR2: SGHAT and FQDESV (reference sequence). CDR3 length equals 15 residues. The CDR3 spells CASTTLRGRKETQYF. DNA for the CDR3: TGTGCCAGCACTACCCTACGGGGGCGGAAAGAGACCCAGTACTTC.

The rearrangement uses TRBV7-9 and TRBJ2-7; D unresolved. The CDR3 loop spans 16 amino acids. Trimming took 1 base from V and 1 from J, leaving 14 bases between them. Germline V lookup: CDR1 SEHNR, CDR2 FQNEAQ (reference sequence). The DNA for the CDR3 is TGTGCCAGCAGCTTAGTTTCTATGGGAATATCCTACGAGCAGTACTTC. It codes for CASSLVSMGISYEQYF.